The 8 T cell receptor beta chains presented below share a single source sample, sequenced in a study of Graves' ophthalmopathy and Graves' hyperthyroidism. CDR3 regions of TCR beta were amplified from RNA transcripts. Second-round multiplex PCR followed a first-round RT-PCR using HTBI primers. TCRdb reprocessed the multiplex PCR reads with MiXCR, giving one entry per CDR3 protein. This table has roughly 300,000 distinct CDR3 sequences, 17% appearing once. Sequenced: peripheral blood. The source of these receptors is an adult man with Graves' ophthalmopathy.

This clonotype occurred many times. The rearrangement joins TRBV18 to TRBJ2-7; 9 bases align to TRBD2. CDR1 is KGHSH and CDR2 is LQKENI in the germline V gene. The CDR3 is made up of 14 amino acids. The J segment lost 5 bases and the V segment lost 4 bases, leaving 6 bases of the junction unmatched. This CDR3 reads CASSLLAGVNEQYF. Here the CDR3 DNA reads TGTGCCAGCTCACTCTTAGCGGGAGTAAACGAGCAGTACTTC.

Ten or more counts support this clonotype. CDR3: CASSEEYSGNTIYF. CDR3 DNA: TGTGCCAGCAGTGAAGAGTACTCTGGAAACACCATATATTTT. The V call is TRBV2, the J call TRBJ1-3, with D unresolved. V shed 1 base and J shed 0 bases, with 4 bases lying between them. The CDR3 has 14 amino acids. Per the germline V gene, CDR1 is SNHLY and CDR2 is FYNNEI.

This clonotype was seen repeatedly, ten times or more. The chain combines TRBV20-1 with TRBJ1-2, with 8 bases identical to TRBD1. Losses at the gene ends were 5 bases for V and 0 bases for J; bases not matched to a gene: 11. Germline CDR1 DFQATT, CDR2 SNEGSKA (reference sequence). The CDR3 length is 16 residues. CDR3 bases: TGCAGTGCTGCGGGACAGGATCTAATCACTAACTATGGCTACACCTTC. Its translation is CSAAGQDLITNYGYTF.

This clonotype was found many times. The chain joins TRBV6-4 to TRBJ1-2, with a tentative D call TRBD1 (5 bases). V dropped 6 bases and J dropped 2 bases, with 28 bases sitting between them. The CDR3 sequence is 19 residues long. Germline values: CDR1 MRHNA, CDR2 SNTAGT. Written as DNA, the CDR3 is TGTGCCAGCAGCGCCGGGGGTGGCGCGTGGCAGGACGGGAACTATGGCTACACCTTC. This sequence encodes CASSAGGGAWQDGNYGYTF.

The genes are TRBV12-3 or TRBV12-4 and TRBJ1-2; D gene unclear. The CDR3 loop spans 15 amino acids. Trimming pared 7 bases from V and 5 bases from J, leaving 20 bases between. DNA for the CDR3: TGTGCCAGCACCTCAACCTCCCCAGGCTCGTATGGCTACACCTTC. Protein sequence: CASTSTSPGSYGYTF.

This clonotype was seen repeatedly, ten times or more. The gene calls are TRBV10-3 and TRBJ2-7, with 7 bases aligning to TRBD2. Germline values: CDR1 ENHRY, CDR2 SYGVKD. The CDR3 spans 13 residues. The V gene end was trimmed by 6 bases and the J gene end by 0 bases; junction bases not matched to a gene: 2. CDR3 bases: TGTGCCATCAGAGCGGGGAGCTCCTACGAGCAGTACTTC. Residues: CAIRAGSSYEQYF.

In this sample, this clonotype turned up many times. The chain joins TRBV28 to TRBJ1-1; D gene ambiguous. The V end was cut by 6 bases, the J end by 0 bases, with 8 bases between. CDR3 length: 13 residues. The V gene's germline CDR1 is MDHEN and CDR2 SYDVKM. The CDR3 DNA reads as TGTGCCAGCAGGAATAACATGAACACTGAAGCTTTCTTT. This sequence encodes CASRNNMNTEAFF.

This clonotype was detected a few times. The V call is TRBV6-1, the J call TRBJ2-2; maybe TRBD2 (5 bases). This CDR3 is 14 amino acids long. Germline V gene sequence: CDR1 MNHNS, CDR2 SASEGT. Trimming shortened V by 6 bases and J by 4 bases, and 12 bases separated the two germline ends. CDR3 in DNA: TGTGCCAGCAGAGTAGAGAGGGTCACCGGGGAGCTGTTTTTT. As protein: CASRVERVTGELFF.